Listed here are 5 T cell receptor beta chains from one sample, sequenced in a study of blood T cell repertoires in COVID-19. Profiling relied on immunoSEQ multiplex PCR, and the TCRdb table lists in-frame clones only, not all of them. The sample yields 200,000 or so clones, 85% seen once. The sequencing input was peripheral blood. The origin of the receptors is a man aged 60 to 75 with COVID-19, enrolled during active disease.

V usage is TRBV19 and J usage is TRBJ1-3, with D tentatively TRBD1 (6 bases). The germline gives CDR1 LNHDA, CDR2 SQIVND (reference sequence). The length of the CDR3 is 14 residues. Trimming cost V 5 bases and J 0 bases, with 8 bases left between them. CDR3 DNA: TGTGCCAGTAGTTCGGACAGCTCTGGAAACACCATATATTTT. Translation gives CASSSDSSGNTIYF.

The V call is TRBV5-1, the J call TRBJ2-7, with D possibly TRBD2 on 5 matching bases. V shed 6 bases and J shed 0 bases, with 25 bases lying between them. The CDR3 contains 18 residues. CDR1 is SGHRS and CDR2 is YFSETQ in the germline V gene. CDR3 in DNA: TGCGCCAGCACCCTAGAAGGAGGCGACGGATTGGGCTCCTACGAGCAGTACTTC. Its translation: CASTLEGGDGLGSYEQYF.

The chain combines TRBV4-2 with TRBJ2-2, with 10 bases that match TRBD2. Looked up from germline, CDR1 is LGHNA and CDR2 is YNFKEQ. Germline trimming cut 0 bases from V and 6 bases from J; bases unmatched to any gene: 1. This CDR3 comprises 15 residues. The CDR3 DNA reads as TGTGCCAGCAGCCAAGAAGCGGGAGGGCCCGGGGAGCTGTTTTTT. Protein: CASSQEAGGPGELFF.

The rearrangement joins TRBV2 to TRBJ1-2; 9 bases are a match to TRBD1. V lost 4 bases to trimming and J lost 8 bases; unmatched junction nucleotides: 5. Germline V gene sequence: CDR1 SNHLY, CDR2 FYNNEI. This CDR3 spans 13 amino acids. This CDR3 reads CASSATGGYGYTF. CDR3 nucleotides: TGTGCCAGCAGTGCGACAGGGGGATACGGCTACACCTTC.

This chain links TRBV27 with TRBJ1-1; D is ambiguous. Trimming stripped 3 bases from V and 6 bases from J, with 11 bases between. The germline CDR1 and CDR2 sequences are MNHEY and SMNVEV (reference sequence). The CDR3 spans 13 residues. The CDR3 DNA reads as TGTGCCAGCAGTTTGCACGGGAGGTCTGAAGCTTTCTTT. Protein product: CASSLHGRSEAFF.